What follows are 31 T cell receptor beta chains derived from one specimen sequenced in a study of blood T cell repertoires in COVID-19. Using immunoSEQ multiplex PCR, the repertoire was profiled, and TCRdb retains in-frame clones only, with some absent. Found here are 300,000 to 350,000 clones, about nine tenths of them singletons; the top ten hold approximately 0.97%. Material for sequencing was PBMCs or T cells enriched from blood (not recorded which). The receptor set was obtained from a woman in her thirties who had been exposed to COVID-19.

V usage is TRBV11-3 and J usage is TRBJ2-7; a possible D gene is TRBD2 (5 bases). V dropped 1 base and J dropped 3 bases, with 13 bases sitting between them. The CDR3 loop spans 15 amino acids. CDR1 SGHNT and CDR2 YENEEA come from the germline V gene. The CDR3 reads CASSLAPHGNYEQYF. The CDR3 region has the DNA TGTGCCAGCAGCTTAGCCCCACACGGGAACTACGAGCAGTACTTC.

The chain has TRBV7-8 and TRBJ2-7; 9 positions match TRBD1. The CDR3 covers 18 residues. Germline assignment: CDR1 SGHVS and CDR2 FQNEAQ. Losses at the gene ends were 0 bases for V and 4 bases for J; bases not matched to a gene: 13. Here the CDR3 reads CASSLAALPGQGTYEQYF. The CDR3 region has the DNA TGTGCCAGCAGCTTAGCGGCCCTGCCGGGACAGGGTACTTACGAGCAGTACTTC. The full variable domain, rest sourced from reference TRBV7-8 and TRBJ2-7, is GAGVSQSPRYKVAKRGQDVALRCDPISGHVSLFWYQQALGQGPEFLTYFQNEAQLDKSGLPSDRFFAERPEGSVSTLKIQRTQQEDSAVYLCASSLAALPGQGTYEQYFGPGTRLTVT.

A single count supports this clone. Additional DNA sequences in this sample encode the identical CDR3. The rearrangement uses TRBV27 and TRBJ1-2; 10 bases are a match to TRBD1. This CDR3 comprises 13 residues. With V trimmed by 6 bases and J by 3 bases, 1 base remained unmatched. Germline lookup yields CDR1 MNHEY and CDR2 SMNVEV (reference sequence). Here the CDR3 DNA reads TGTGCCAGCAGGGGGACAGGGGACTATGGCTACACCTTC. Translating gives CASRGTGDYGYTF.

CDR3 in amino acids: CASSSQAGTDWAGNEKLFF. Written as DNA, the CDR3 is TGTGCCAGCAGTTCCCAAGCGGGGACCGACTGGGCGGGCAATGAAAAACTGTTTTTT. The chain links TRBV28 to TRBJ1-4; possibly TRBD1 for D (5 bases). Germline CDR1 reads MDHEN; CDR2 reads SYDVKM. V dropped 4 bases and J dropped 5 bases, with 26 bases sitting between them. This CDR3 contains 19 residues.

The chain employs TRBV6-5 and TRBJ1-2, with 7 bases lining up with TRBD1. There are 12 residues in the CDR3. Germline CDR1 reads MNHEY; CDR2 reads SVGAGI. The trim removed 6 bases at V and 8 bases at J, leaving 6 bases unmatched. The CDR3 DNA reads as TGTGCCAGCAGGACAGGGAATCGAGGCTACACCTTC. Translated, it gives CASRTGNRGYTF.

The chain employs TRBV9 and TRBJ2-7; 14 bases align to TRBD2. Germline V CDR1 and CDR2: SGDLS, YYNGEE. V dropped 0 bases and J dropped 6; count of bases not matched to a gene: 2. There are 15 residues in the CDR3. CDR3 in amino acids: CASSVEGLAGGEQYF. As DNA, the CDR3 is TGTGCCAGCAGCGTAGAAGGACTAGCGGGAGGCGAGCAGTACTTC.

The CDR3 reads CASSLFRDRGPANYGYTF. The CDR3 DNA is TGTGCCAGCAGTTTATTCCGGGACAGGGGGCCGGCTAACTATGGCTACACCTTC. The chain links TRBV28 to TRBJ1-2; 12 positions agree with TRBD1. This CDR3 has 18 amino acids. Germline V gene data show CDR1 as MDHEN and CDR2 as SYDVKM. Trimming took 1 base from V and 0 from J; bases not matched to a gene: 6.

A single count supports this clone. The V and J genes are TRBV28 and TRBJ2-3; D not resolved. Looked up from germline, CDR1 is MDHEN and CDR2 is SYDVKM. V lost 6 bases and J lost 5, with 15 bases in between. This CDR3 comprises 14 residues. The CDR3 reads CASSPLQAKDTQYF. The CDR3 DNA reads TGTGCCAGCAGCCCCTTACAAGCGAAAGATACGCAGTATTTT.

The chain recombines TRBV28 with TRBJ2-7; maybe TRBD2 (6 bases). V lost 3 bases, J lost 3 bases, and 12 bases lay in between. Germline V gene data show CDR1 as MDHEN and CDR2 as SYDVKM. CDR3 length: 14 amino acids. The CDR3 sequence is CASSFGGVVYEQYF. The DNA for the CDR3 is TGTGCCAGCAGTTTCGGCGGGGTCGTCTACGAGCAGTACTTC.

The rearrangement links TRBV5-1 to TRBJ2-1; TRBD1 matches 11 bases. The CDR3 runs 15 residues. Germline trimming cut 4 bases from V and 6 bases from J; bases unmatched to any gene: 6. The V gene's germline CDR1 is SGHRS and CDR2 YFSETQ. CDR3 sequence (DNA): TGCGCCAGCAGCCCGGGACAGGGGGGAGGCAATGAGCAGTTCTTC. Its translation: CASSPGQGGGNEQFF.

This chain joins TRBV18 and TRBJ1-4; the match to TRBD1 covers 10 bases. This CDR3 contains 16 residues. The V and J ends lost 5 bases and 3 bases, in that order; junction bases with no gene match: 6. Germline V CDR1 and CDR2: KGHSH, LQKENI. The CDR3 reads CASSNSDRGPNEKLFF. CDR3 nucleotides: TGTGCCAGCTCAAACTCCGACAGGGGGCCTAATGAAAAACTGTTTTTT.

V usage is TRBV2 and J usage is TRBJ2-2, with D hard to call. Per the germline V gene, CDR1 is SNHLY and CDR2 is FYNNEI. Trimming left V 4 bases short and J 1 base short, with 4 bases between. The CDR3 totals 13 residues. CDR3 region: CASSVGNTGELFF. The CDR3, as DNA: TGTGCCAGCAGTGTCGGGAACACCGGGGAGCTGTTTTTT.

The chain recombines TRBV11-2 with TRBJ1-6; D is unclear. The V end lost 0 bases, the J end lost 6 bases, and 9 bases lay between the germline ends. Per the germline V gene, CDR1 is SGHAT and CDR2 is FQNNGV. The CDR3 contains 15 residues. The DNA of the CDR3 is TGTGCCAGCAGCTTAGAACGTAGCAGTAATTCACCCCTCCACTTT. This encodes CASSLERSSNSPLHF. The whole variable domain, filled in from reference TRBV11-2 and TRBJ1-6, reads EAGVAQSPRYKIIEKRQSVAFWCNPISGHATLYWYQQILGQGPKLLIQFQNNGVVDDSQLPKDRFSAERLKGVDSTLKIQPAKLEDSAVYLCASSLERSSNSPLHFGNGTRLTVT.

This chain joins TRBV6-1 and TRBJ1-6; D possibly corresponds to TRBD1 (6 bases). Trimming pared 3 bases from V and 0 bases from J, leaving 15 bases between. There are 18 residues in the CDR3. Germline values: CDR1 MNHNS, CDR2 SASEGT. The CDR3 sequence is CASSDFGGASSYNSPLHF. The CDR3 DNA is TGTGCCAGCAGTGACTTTGGGGGCGCGAGCTCCTATAATTCACCCCTCCACTTT.

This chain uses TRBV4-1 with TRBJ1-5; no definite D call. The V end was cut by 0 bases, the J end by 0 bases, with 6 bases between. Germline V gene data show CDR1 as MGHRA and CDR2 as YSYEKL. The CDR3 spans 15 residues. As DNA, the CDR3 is TGCGCCAGCAGCCAAGACGAGGGTAGCAATCAGCCCCAGCATTTT. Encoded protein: CASSQDEGSNQPQHF.

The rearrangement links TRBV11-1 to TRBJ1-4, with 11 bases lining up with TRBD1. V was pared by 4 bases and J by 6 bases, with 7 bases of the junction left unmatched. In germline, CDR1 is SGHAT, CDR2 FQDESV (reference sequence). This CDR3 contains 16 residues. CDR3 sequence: CASSSGQGAWDEKLFF. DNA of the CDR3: TGTGCCAGCAGCTCCGGACAGGGGGCATGGGATGAAAAACTGTTTTTT.

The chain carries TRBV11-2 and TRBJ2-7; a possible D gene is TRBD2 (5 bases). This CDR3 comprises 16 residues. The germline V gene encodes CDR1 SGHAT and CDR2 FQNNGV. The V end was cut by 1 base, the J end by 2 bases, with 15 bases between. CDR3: CASSLVVRVGPYEQYF. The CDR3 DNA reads TGTGCCAGCAGCTTAGTAGTGAGGGTCGGACCCTACGAGCAGTACTTC.

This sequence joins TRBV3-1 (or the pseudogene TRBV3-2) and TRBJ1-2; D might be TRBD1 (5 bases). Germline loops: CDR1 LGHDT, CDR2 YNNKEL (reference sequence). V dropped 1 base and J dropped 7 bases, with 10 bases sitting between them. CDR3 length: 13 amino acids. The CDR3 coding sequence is TGTGCCAGCAGCCAAGTAACCGGGGGTGGCTACACCTTC. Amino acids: CASSQVTGGGYTF.

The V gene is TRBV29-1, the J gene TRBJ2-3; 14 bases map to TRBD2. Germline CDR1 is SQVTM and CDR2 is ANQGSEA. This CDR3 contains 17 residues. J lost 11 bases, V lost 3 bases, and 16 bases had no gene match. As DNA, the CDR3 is TGCAGCGTTGACCCGACTAGCGGGAGGGCCCCCATGGGTATGCAGTATTTT. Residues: CSVDPTSGRAPMGMQYF.

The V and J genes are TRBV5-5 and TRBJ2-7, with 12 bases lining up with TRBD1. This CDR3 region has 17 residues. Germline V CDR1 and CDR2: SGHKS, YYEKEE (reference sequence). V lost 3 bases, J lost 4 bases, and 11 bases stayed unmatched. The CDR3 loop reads CASSSGPGTGGWYEQYF. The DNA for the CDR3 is TGTGCCAGCAGCTCGGGCCCAGGGACAGGGGGCTGGTACGAGCAGTACTTC.

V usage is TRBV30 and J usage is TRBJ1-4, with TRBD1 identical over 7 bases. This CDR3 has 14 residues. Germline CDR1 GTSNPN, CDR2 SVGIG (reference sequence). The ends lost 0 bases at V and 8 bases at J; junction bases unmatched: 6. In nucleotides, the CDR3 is TGTGCCTGGAGTGTACAGGGGAATCGAGAAAAACTGTTTTTT. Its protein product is CAWSVQGNREKLFF.

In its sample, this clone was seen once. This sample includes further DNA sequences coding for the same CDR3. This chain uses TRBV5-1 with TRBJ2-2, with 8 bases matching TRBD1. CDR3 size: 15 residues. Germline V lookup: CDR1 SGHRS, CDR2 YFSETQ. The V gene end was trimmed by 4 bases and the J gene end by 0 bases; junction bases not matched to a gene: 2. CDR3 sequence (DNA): TGCGCCAGCAGCCCGGACAGGGCGAACACCGGGGAGCTGTTTTTT. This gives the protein CASSPDRANTGELFF.

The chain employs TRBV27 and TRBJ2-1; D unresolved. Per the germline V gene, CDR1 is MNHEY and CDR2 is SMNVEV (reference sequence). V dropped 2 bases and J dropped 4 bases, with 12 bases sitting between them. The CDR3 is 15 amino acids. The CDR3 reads CASSLMGRNYNEQFF. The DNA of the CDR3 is TGTGCCAGCAGTTTAATGGGCAGGAATTACAATGAGCAGTTCTTC.

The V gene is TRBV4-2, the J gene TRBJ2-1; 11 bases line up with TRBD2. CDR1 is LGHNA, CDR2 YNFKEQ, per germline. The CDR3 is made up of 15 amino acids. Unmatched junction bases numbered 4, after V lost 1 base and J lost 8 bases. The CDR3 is CASSQATSGSDEQFF. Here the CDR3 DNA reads TGTGCCAGCAGCCAAGCCACTAGCGGGAGCGATGAGCAGTTCTTC.

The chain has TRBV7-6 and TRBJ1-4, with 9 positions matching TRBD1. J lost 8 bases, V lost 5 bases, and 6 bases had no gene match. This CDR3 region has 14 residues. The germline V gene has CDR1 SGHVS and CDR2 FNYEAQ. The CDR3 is CASSLGQGGEKLFF. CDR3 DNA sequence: TGTGCCAGCAGCCTGGGACAGGGTGGGGAAAAACTGTTTTTT.

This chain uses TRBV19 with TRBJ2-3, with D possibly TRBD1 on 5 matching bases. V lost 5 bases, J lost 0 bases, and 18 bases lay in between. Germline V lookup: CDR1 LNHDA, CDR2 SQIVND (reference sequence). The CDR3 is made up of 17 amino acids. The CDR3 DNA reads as TGTGCCAGTAGTCTGCTACTGGATGGGGCTAGCACAGATACGCAGTATTTT. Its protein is CASSLLLDGASTDTQYF.

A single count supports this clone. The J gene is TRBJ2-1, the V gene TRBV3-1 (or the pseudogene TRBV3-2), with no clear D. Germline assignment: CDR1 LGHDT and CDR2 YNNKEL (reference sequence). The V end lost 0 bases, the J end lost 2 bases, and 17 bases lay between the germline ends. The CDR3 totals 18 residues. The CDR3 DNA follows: TGTGCCAGCAGCCAAGACCCCTTCCTAGACTCACCCTACAATGAGCAGTTCTTC. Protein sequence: CASSQDPFLDSPYNEQFF.

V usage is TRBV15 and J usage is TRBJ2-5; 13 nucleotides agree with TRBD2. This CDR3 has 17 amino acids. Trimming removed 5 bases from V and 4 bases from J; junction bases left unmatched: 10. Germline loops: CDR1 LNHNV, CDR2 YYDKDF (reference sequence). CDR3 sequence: CATSASVGTSGTETQYF. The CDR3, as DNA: TGTGCCACCAGCGCCTCCGTCGGGACTAGCGGGACAGAGACCCAGTACTTC.

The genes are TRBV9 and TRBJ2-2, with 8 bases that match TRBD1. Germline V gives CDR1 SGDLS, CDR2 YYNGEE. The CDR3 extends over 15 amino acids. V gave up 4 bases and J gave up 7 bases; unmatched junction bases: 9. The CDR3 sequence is CASSSRTGYNGELFF. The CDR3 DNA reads TGTGCCAGCAGCTCCCGGACAGGGTATAACGGGGAGCTGTTTTTT.

The CDR3 sequence is CASSATGAQPQHF. The DNA of the CDR3 is TGTGCCAGTAGCGCAACAGGAGCTCAGCCCCAGCATTTT. The chain couples TRBV19 to TRBJ1-5; D possibly corresponds to TRBD1 (5 bases). The germline gives CDR1 LNHDA, CDR2 SQIVND (reference sequence). Trimming left V 6 bases short and J 6 bases short, with 12 bases between. This CDR3 spans 13 amino acids.

CDR3 residues: CASSPPSGRAVGTDTQYF. CDR3 bases: TGTGCCAGCTCACCACCCAGCGGGAGGGCCGTTGGCACAGATACGCAGTATTTT. The V and J genes are TRBV18 and TRBJ2-3; 10 bases are a match to TRBD2. The V segment lost 0 bases and the J segment 1 base; nucleotides outside the gene matches: 7. Germline V gives CDR1 KGHSH, CDR2 LQKENI. The CDR3 has 18 residues.